These 32 T cell receptor beta chains were sequenced from one sample in a study of blood T cells in healthy people across ages. A second PCR of 7 to 11 cycles used a sample-barcoded 5' primer and a J-beta primer mix. TCRdb re-called the 5' RACE reads through MiXCR, storing one row per CDR3 protein. Of fewer than 700,000 distinct CDR3 sequences detected, approximately 40% appear once; the ten largest clones hold approximately 31%. Input material: blood. These TCRs come from a man at least 80 years old in good health.

This clonotype was seen just once. This may stem from a read error, because a much larger clone lies one nucleotide away. The chain has TRBV4-3 and TRBJ2-1, with 9 bases matching TRBD1. The CDR3 loop spans 16 amino acids. Germline CDR1 is LGHNA and CDR2 is YSLEER. V was pared by 3 bases and J by 5 bases, with 8 bases of the junction left unmatched. The CDR3 region has the DNA TGCGCCAGCAGCCAGGAGGACAGGGGATGGAACAATGAGCAGTTCTTC. This encodes CASSQEDRGWNNEQFF.

The gene calls are TRBV4-2 and TRBJ2-6, with 8 bases identical to TRBD1. The ends lost 4 bases at V and 0 bases at J; junction bases unmatched: 11. Germline lookup yields CDR1 LGHNA and CDR2 YNFKEQ. The length of the CDR3 is 19 residues. CDR3 region: CASSLAVQGGSSGANVLTF. For the CDR3, the DNA is TGTGCCAGCAGCCTCGCTGTACAGGGGGGTAGCTCTGGGGCCAACGTCCTGACTTTC.

The chain combines TRBV10-3 with TRBJ2-1, with D unresolved. Germline V gene lookup returns CDR1 ENHRY and CDR2 SYGVKD. Trimming pared 0 bases from V and 5 bases from J, leaving 5 bases between. This CDR3 contains 13 residues. The CDR3: CAISESVDNEQFF. The CDR3 DNA sequence: TGTGCCATCAGTGAGTCGGTCGACAATGAGCAGTTCTTC.

The chain recombines TRBV2 with TRBJ2-1; 9 bases agree with TRBD2. Germline lookup yields CDR1 SNHLY and CDR2 FYNNEI. The CDR3 consists of 15 residues. With 6 bases clipped from V and 13 bases from J, the junction kept 16 bases outside the gene matches. Written as DNA, the CDR3 is TGTGCCAGCAGAAGGCGGGAGGGCCCTCGGGAGACCCAGTTCTTC. Protein sequence: CASRRREGPRETQFF.

This clonotype has a handful of counts. The rearrangement links TRBV6-2 or TRBV6-3 to TRBJ2-7; D is ambiguous. This CDR3 contains 14 residues. The ends were cut back, 2 bases at V and 6 bases at J, with 14 bases in the middle. Germline V gene data show CDR1 as MNHEY and CDR2 as SVGEGT. Written as DNA, the CDR3 is TGTGCCAGCAGTTACCCGCAGCGCACTGGCGAGCAGTACTTC. This gives the protein CASSYPQRTGEQYF.

This chain joins TRBV29-1 and TRBJ2-1; tentative D call: TRBD1 (6 bases). The CDR3 is 11 residues long. V was shortened by 6 bases and J by 13 bases, with 16 bases between the two germline ends. In germline, CDR1 is SQVTM, CDR2 ANQGSEA. The CDR3 sequence is CSVNRAETQFF. CDR3 DNA sequence: TGCAGCGTCAACAGGGCAGAGACCCAGTTCTTC.

In this sample, this clonotype turned up many times. The chain has TRBV4-3 and TRBJ2-5, with D possibly TRBD1 on 6 matching bases. This CDR3 is built from 16 residues. Trimming removed 1 base at V and 5 bases at J, with 17 bases between. Germline loops: CDR1 LGHNA, CDR2 YSLEER. Here the CDR3 DNA reads TGCGCCAGCAGCCAAGTCCGGGACAACCTACCGGAGACCCAGTACTTC. It specifies CASSQVRDNLPETQYF.

This clonotype was counted a few times. The chain is built from TRBV7-6 and TRBJ2-6, with D unresolved. This CDR3 comprises 15 residues. Trimming took off 1 base at V and 7 bases at J, with 11 bases between the two ends. The germline V gene encodes CDR1 SGHVS and CDR2 FNYEAQ. This CDR3 is CASSLVPFAANVLTF. CDR3 nucleotides: TGTGCCAGCAGCTTAGTGCCGTTTGCAGCCAACGTCCTGACTTTC.

Concerning this clonotype itself: One junction end disagrees with the germline gene, perhaps due to a read error. This sequence joins TRBV6-1 and TRBJ2-1, with D tentatively TRBD1 (6 bases). This CDR3 has 17 amino acids. Per the germline V gene, CDR1 is MNHNS and CDR2 is SASEGT. CDR3: CASSEGVGAAGLYEQFF. The CDR3 DNA is TGTGCTAGCAGTGAGGGGGTTGGGGCGGCCGGGTTGTATGAGCAGTTCTTC.

The chain is built from TRBV4-2 and TRBJ1-5; D perhaps matches TRBD1 (6 bases). The germline V gene has CDR1 LGHNA and CDR2 YNFKEQ. Trimming took 0 bases from V and 4 from J, leaving 16 bases between them. This CDR3 contains 17 residues. The CDR3: CASSQEIKQGDNQPQHF. The CDR3 DNA reads TGTGCCAGCAGCCAAGAGATAAAACAGGGCGATAATCAGCCCCAGCATTTT.

This clonotype occurred many times. The CDR3 protein is CASSPQRSGANVLTF. The CDR3 coding sequence is TGTGCCAGCAGCCCCCAGAGGTCTGGGGCCAACGTCCTGACTTTC. The chain recombines TRBV7-3 with TRBJ2-6; D gene unclear. Germline V gene data show CDR1 as SGHTA and CDR2 as FQGTGA. The CDR3 consists of 15 residues. V lost 5 bases and J 1 base, leaving 9 bases between the germline ends.

This clonotype was seen more than once but under ten times. This rearrangement joins TRBV7-3 to TRBJ2-7, with no clear D. The germline gives CDR1 SGHTA, CDR2 FQGTGA. The CDR3 covers 11 residues. V lost 5 bases, J lost 2 bases, and 4 bases lay in between. In DNA form, the CDR3 reads TGTGCCAGCAGCCTACCCTACGAGCAGTACTTC. It is translated as CASSLPYEQYF.

This clonotype was observed many times. The V call is TRBV7-2, the J call TRBJ1-5; D perhaps matches TRBD1 (5 bases). This CDR3 has 13 amino acids. Germline assignment: CDR1 SGHTA and CDR2 FQGNSA. The V end was cut by 3 bases, the J end by 6 bases, with 9 bases between. CDR3 in DNA: TGTGCCAGCAGCTTTTGGGACTTTCAGCCCCAGCATTTT. This sequence encodes CASSFWDFQPQHF.

This clonotype was recorded many times. This chain connects TRBV6-4 to TRBJ2-1; possible D gene TRBD2, 5 bases. The CDR3 covers 10 residues. Germline V gene data show CDR1 as MRHNA and CDR2 as SNTAGT. V lost 9 bases, J lost 9 bases, and 9 bases lay in between. CDR3 in amino acids: CARGSGEQFF. CDR3 nucleotide sequence: TGTGCCAGGGGAAGCGGTGAGCAGTTCTTC.

The chain links TRBV7-2 to TRBJ1-1; D is uncertain. The ends were cut back, 2 bases at V and 0 bases at J, with 13 bases in the middle. The CDR3 runs to 16 residues. CDR1 and CDR2 (germline): SGHTA, FQGNSA. The CDR3 region has the DNA TGTGCCAGCAGCTTATTTCCGGGGTATCTGAACACTGAAGCTTTCTTT. It codes for CASSLFPGYLNTEAFF.

V and J are TRBV9 and TRBJ1-2, with TRBD1 matching over 9 bases. The ends lost 3 bases at V and 8 bases at J; junction bases unmatched: 14. Germline CDR1 and CDR2: SGDLS and YYNGEE. This CDR3 spans 16 amino acids. CDR3 amino acids: CASSEKGQGLTGGYTF. CDR3 bases: TGTGCCAGCAGCGAAAAGGGACAGGGTCTAACGGGAGGCTACACCTTC.

This clonotype was detected only once. The chain joins TRBV6-2 or TRBV6-3 to TRBJ2-7; TRBD2 matches 9 bases. The CDR3 contains 15 residues. Germline V lookup: CDR1 MNHEY, CDR2 SVGEGT. V was clipped by 2 bases and J by 6 bases; unmatched bases: 8. The CDR3 nucleotides are TGTGCCAGCAGTTACGAGTGGCTAGCGGGATCCGAGCAGTACTTC. Protein: CASSYEWLAGSEQYF.

The chain carries TRBV6-2 or TRBV6-3 and TRBJ2-1, with TRBD1 matching 10 bases. This CDR3 contains 18 residues. J lost 7 bases, V lost 0 bases, and 12 bases had no gene match. From germline, CDR1 is MNHEY and CDR2 SVGEGT. CDR3 sequence: CASSYSTGTGVGLNEQFF. The DNA of the CDR3 is TGTGCCAGCAGTTACTCAACCGGGACAGGGGTTGGACTGAATGAGCAGTTCTTC.

V gene TRBV7-2 combines with J gene TRBJ2-7; TRBD2 is a possible D gene (6 bases). The last part of the DNA fits TRBJ2-5 better; the J call may be wrong. The CDR3 has 16 residues. The germline gives CDR1 SGHTA, CDR2 FQGNSA. CDR3 amino acids: CASSLGSGAPGETQYF. The CDR3 bases are TGTGCCAGCAGCTTGGGATCGGGAGCTCCTGGGGAGACCCAGTACTTC.

The gene calls are TRBV11-2 and TRBJ2-1; D might be TRBD1 or TRBD2, each matching 5 bases. Germline CDR1 is SGHAT and CDR2 is FQNNGV. Trimming removed 0 bases at V and 10 bases at J, with 13 bases between. The CDR3 has 14 amino acids. CDR3 sequence reads: CASSLDMGVREQFF. The CDR3 DNA sequence: TGTGCCAGCAGCTTAGATATGGGGGTTCGGGAGCAGTTCTTC.

This chain joins TRBV4-3 and TRBJ2-7; 11 positions agree with TRBD2. J gave up 3 bases and V 4 bases, and 8 bases lay outside the gene matches. Per germline, CDR1 LGHNA and CDR2 YSLEER. The CDR3 loop spans 16 amino acids. The CDR3 loop is CASSPLLAGEIYEQYF. Written as DNA, the CDR3 is TGCGCCAGCAGCCCATTACTAGCGGGAGAGATCTACGAGCAGTACTTC.

The V and J genes are TRBV25-1 and TRBJ1-1; possibly TRBD1 for D (5 bases). Germline values: CDR1 MGHDK, CDR2 SYGVNS. V gave up 6 bases and J gave up 1 base, with 9 bases separating them. The CDR3 sequence is 13 residues long. CDR3: CASRGLGNTEAFF. The CDR3 bases are TGTGCCAGCAGGGGACTTGGGAACACTGAAGCTTTCTTT.

The genes are TRBV7-2 and TRBJ2-5, with D unresolved. The CDR3 loop spans 15 amino acids. Per germline, CDR1 SGHTA and CDR2 FQGNSA. V was cut by 3 bases and J by 4 bases, with 15 bases left in between. CDR3 sequence reads: CASSFLSYRRETQYF. The CDR3 DNA reads TGTGCCAGCAGCTTTCTCTCCTACAGACGAGAGACCCAGTACTTC.

The chain carries TRBV4-1 and TRBJ2-6; D might be TRBD2 (6 bases). Germline V CDR1 and CDR2: MGHRA, YSYEKL. The CDR3 is 17 amino acids. Trimming stripped 0 bases from V and 0 bases from J, with 9 bases between. DNA for the CDR3: TGCGCCAGCAGCCAAGACAGGGAGGACTCTGGGGCCAACGTCCTGACTTTC. This codes for CASSQDREDSGANVLTF.

As to this clonotype: Compared with germline, one end of the junction differs, possibly owing to a read error. The rearrangement links TRBV7-7 to TRBJ2-1; no reliable D call. The germline V gene encodes CDR1 SSHAT and CDR2 FNYEAQ (reference sequence). The CDR3 is 15 amino acids. CDR3 in amino acids: CASSLATSAYNGQFF. CDR3 DNA sequence: TGTGCTAGCAGCTTAGCCACGAGTGCCTACAATGGGCAGTTCTTC. The full variable domain, in which reference TRBV7-7 and TRBJ2-1 provide the parts outside the CDR3, is GAGVSQSPRYKVTKRGQDVTLRCDPISSHATLYWYQQALGQGPEFLTYFNYEAQPDKSGLPSDRFSAERPEGSISTLTIQRTEQRDSAMYRCASSLATSAYNGQFFGPGTRLTVL.

The CDR3 is CASSFRGQGYNEQFF. In DNA, the CDR3 is TGTGCCAGCAGTTTTCGGGGACAGGGTTACAATGAGCAGTTCTTC. J is TRBJ2-1 and V is TRBV28; 9 bases match TRBD1. With 3 bases clipped from V and 4 bases from J, the junction kept 4 bases outside the gene matches. In germline, CDR1 is MDHEN, CDR2 SYDVKM. The CDR3 covers 15 residues.

The rearrangement links TRBV2 to TRBJ1-4; a possible D gene is TRBD1 (5 bases). Deletions cut 6 bases from V and 3 bases from J, with 17 bases between. The germline V gene encodes CDR1 SNHLY and CDR2 FYNNEI. This CDR3 region has 16 residues. The CDR3 bases are TGTGCCAGCAGCGCAGGGTTTCTGGGCGCTAATGAAAAACTGTTTTTT. It yields the protein CASSAGFLGANEKLFF.

This clonotype occurred a few times. The rearrangement uses TRBV6-2 or TRBV6-3 and TRBJ2-1; 14 positions match TRBD2. Germline trimming cut 5 bases from V and 1 base from J; bases unmatched to any gene: 10. Germline CDR1 reads MNHEY; CDR2 reads SVGEGT. The CDR3 is 19 residues long. CDR3 in amino acids: CASSGPGLAGARSYNEQFF. In DNA, the CDR3 is TGTGCCAGCAGTGGACCGGGACTAGCGGGGGCCAGATCCTACAATGAGCAGTTCTTC.

This clonotype was seen only a few times. The chain joins TRBV7-3 to TRBJ2-2, with a possible D match to TRBD2 (6 bases). Germline-derived CDR1 and CDR2 are SGHTA and FQGTGA. V lost 1 base and J lost 1, with 7 bases in between. CDR3 length: 15 residues. For the CDR3, the DNA is TGTGCCAGCAGCTTAAGGCGGGGGAACACCGGGGAGCTGTTTTTT. It yields the protein CASSLRRGNTGELFF.

This chain links TRBV11-3 with TRBJ2-5; 10 positions match TRBD2. V was clipped by 1 base and J by 4 bases; unmatched bases: 3. This CDR3 is built from 15 residues. Germline V lookup: CDR1 SGHNT, CDR2 YENEEA. CDR3 in DNA: TGTGCCAGCAGCTTAGGGAGGACTAGCGGAGAGACCCAGTACTTC. It specifies CASSLGRTSGETQYF. Complete variable domain (other parts from reference TRBV11-3 and TRBJ2-5): EAGVVQSPRYKIIEKKQPVAFWCNPISGHNTLYWYLQNLGQGPELLIRYENEEAVDDSQLPKDRFSAERLKGVDSTLKIQPAELGDSAVYLCASSLGRTSGETQYFGPGTRLLVL.

This clonotype turned up a few times. V usage is TRBV29-1 and J usage is TRBJ2-2; the match to TRBD2 covers 7 bases. The CDR3 is 15 residues long. Germline assignment: CDR1 SQVTM and CDR2 ANQGSEA. V gave up 5 bases and J gave up 2 bases; unmatched junction bases: 8. CDR3 loop: CSVKLTSANTGELFF. In DNA, the CDR3 is TGCAGCGTTAAGTTAACTAGCGCCAACACCGGGGAGCTGTTTTTT.

Ten or more counts support this clonotype. The chain carries TRBV4-2 and TRBJ2-7, with 10 bases matching TRBD2. The CDR3 has 18 amino acids. Germline assignment: CDR1 LGHNA and CDR2 YNFKEQ. Trimming took 0 bases from V and 4 from J; bases not matched to a gene: 12. The CDR3 protein is CASSQDSRASGREYEQYF. The DNA of the CDR3 is TGTGCCAGCAGCCAAGATTCGAGGGCTAGCGGGAGAGAGTACGAGCAGTACTTC.